Listed here are 20 T cell receptor beta chains from one sample, sequenced in a study of beta chain features in type 1 diabetes. Every bit of the isolated RNA underwent reverse transcription, so sequencing read expressed TCRB transcripts. The data were produced by immunoSEQ multiplex PCR, yet TCRdb's version contains in-frame clones alone and is incomplete. The top ten hold 0.046% of the sample, which has some 500,000 clones, approximately 10% seen once. Sequenced input: naive CD4+ T cells from blood. These receptors originate from a young woman in good health.

The chain couples TRBV4-2 to TRBJ2-5; D remains ambiguous. This CDR3 is built from 14 residues. Per the germline V gene, CDR1 is LGHNA and CDR2 is YNFKEQ. Trimming pared 1 base from V and 3 bases from J, leaving 9 bases between. This CDR3 reads CASSQASVEETQYF. Here the CDR3 DNA reads TGTGCCAGCAGCCAAGCCAGCGTCGAAGAGACCCAGTACTTC.

Only a few counts were recorded for this clone. This chain links TRBV13 with TRBJ1-1; D remains unclear. CDR1 is PRHDT and CDR2 is FYEKMQ in the germline V gene (reference sequence). CDR3 length: 18 amino acids. Between the trimmed V and J ends, which lost 0 bases and 2 bases, there was a span of 19 bases. The CDR3 here is CASSLGQNLVPPNTEAFF. CDR3 nucleotide sequence: TGTGCCAGCAGCTTAGGGCAAAATTTAGTACCGCCCAACACTGAAGCTTTCTTT.

This clone was seen more than once but under ten times. This sequence joins TRBV6-5 and TRBJ2-5; 12 bases align to TRBD2. The tail of the sequence fits TRBJ2-7 better, so the J call may be wrong. The germline gives CDR1 MNHEY, CDR2 SVGAGI. This CDR3 spans 14 amino acids. The CDR3 sequence: CASSLAGGPSEQYF. CDR3 coding DNA: TGTGCCAGCAGCCTAGCGGGAGGGCCGAGCGAGCAGTACTTC.

This clone was observed a few times. The gene calls are TRBV30 and TRBJ2-3, with D unresolved. Looked up from germline, CDR1 is GTSNPN and CDR2 is SVGIG (reference sequence). V was pared by 1 base and J by 2 bases, with 7 bases between. The CDR3 contains 13 residues. CDR3 sequence: CAWSGDNTDTQYF. The CDR3 DNA sequence: TGTGCCTGGAGTGGAGACAACACAGATACGCAGTATTTT.

This clone has more than one count but fewer than ten. The J gene is TRBJ2-7, the V gene TRBV14; D gene uncertain. Germline V gene lookup returns CDR1 SGHDN and CDR2 FVKESK. Between the trimmed V and J ends, which lost 0 bases and 2 bases, there was a span of 8 bases. This CDR3 region has 14 residues. CDR3 amino acids: CASSQEPLAYEQYF. CDR3 DNA sequence: TGTGCCAGCAGCCAAGAACCCCTGGCCTACGAGCAGTACTTC.

This rearrangement joins TRBV5-1 to TRBJ2-3; D is undetermined. The length of the CDR3 is 15 residues. V shed 3 bases and J shed 2 bases, with 13 bases lying between them. The germline CDR1 and CDR2 sequences are SGHRS and YFSETQ. CDR3 loop: CASSSTPWSTDTQYF. CDR3 coding DNA: TGCGCCAGCAGCTCGACCCCCTGGTCCACAGATACGCAGTATTTT.

The chain is built from TRBV6-5 and TRBJ1-5; D not resolved. The CDR3 loop spans 14 amino acids. Germline-derived CDR1 and CDR2 are MNHEY and SVGAGI. The V end was cut by 6 bases, the J end by 0 bases, with 9 bases between. The CDR3 coding sequence is TGTGCCAGCAGCCCCGTCAATAGCAATCAGCCCCAGCATTTT. Translating gives CASSPVNSNQPQHF.

V and J are TRBV9 and TRBJ2-2; D is uncertain. This CDR3 comprises 14 residues. Germline V gene data show CDR1 as SGDLS and CDR2 as YYNGEE. Trimming took 0 bases from V and 5 from J, leaving 8 bases between them. Here the CDR3 reads CASSVVTQTGELFF. The CDR3 coding sequence is TGTGCCAGCAGCGTAGTTACTCAGACCGGGGAGCTGTTTTTT. Complete variable domain (other parts from reference TRBV9 and TRBJ2-2): DSGVTQTPKHLITATGQRVTLRCSPRSGDLSVYWYQQSLDQGLQFLIQYYNGEERAKGNILERFSAQQFPDLHSELNLSSLELGDSALYFCASSVVTQTGELFFGEGSRLTVL.

This clone came up a few times. For the CDR3, the DNA is TGTGCCTGGAGTATTGGGAGCGGGAATCAGCCCCAGCATTTT. This gives the protein CAWSIGSGNQPQHF. The V gene is TRBV30, the J gene TRBJ1-5; D gene ambiguous. The CDR3 has 14 residues. V lost 2 bases, J lost 4 bases, and 12 bases lay in between. Germline V gene sequence: CDR1 GTSNPN, CDR2 SVGIG (reference sequence).

The rearrangement uses TRBV7-9 and TRBJ2-1; tentatively, D is TRBD1 (6 bases). V was cut by 0 bases and J by 8 bases, with 14 bases left in between. CDR1 and CDR2 (germline): SEHNR, FQNEAQ (reference sequence). The CDR3 runs to 15 residues. CDR3 loop: CASSLALQGVHEQFF. The DNA of the CDR3 is TGTGCCAGCAGCTTAGCGCTACAGGGAGTCCATGAGCAGTTCTTC.

This clone was counted only a few times. The identical CDR3 is also encoded by other nucleotide sequences in the sample. This chain joins TRBV30 and TRBJ2-7; 7 bases are shared with TRBD1. J lost 5 bases, V lost 0 bases, and 4 bases had no gene match. Germline V lookup: CDR1 GTSNPN, CDR2 SVGIG (reference sequence). The CDR3 is made up of 13 amino acids. The DNA for the CDR3 is TGTGCCTGGAGTGTCGAGGGGGCTCACGAGCAGTACTTC. It specifies CAWSVEGAHEQYF.

The rearrangement uses TRBV6-1 and TRBJ1-4; possibly TRBD1 for D (5 bases). The CDR3 sequence is 15 residues long. CDR1 and CDR2 (germline): MNHNS, SASEGT. The ends were cut back, 2 bases at V and 3 bases at J, with 10 bases in the middle. CDR3 sequence reads: CASSEWGVPNEKLFF. Written as DNA, the CDR3 is TGTGCCAGCAGTGAATGGGGCGTTCCTAATGAAAAACTGTTTTTT.

This clone has more than one count but fewer than ten. The genes are TRBV27 and TRBJ2-1; D ambiguous. Germline CDR1 MNHEY, CDR2 SMNVEV (reference sequence). This CDR3 spans 15 amino acids. Trimming left V 4 bases short and J 7 bases short, with 17 bases between. The CDR3 loop reads CASSYRLLVSNEQFF. CDR3 DNA: TGTGCCAGCAGTTACCGGCTCCTAGTCTCAAATGAGCAGTTCTTC.

The chain uses TRBV7-7 and TRBJ2-5, with TRBD1 as a possible D gene (6 bases). The CDR3 contains 14 residues. Germline CDR1 SSHAT, CDR2 FNYEAQ (reference sequence). Trimming shortened V by 3 bases and J by 1 base, and 9 bases separated the two germline ends. CDR3 in amino acids: CASSFTGTQETQYF. CDR3 DNA: TGTGCCAGCAGCTTTACAGGGACCCAAGAGACCCAGTACTTC.

This clone was counted between two and nine times. The V call is TRBV5-1, the J call TRBJ1-2; 8 bases are shared with TRBD1. Germline V gene sequence: CDR1 SGHRS, CDR2 YFSETQ. CDR3 size: 14 residues. The V and J ends lost 4 bases and 3 bases, in that order; junction bases with no gene match: 5. In nucleotides, the CDR3 is TGCGCCAGCAGCGTGGACAGGGTAGACTATGGCTACACCTTC. It yields the protein CASSVDRVDYGYTF.

The V call is TRBV14, the J call TRBJ2-2; D gene ambiguous. Trimming pared 3 bases from V and 3 bases from J, leaving 8 bases between. The CDR3 totals 14 residues. Germline-derived CDR1 and CDR2 are SGHDN and FVKESK. CDR3: CASSHVIYTGELFF. The CDR3 nucleotides are TGTGCCAGCAGCCATGTTATCTACACCGGGGAGCTGTTTTTT. The whole variable domain, remainder taken from reference TRBV14 and TRBJ2-2, is EAGVTQFPSHSVIEKGQTVTLRCDPISGHDNLYWYRRVMGKEIKFLLHFVKESKQDESGMPNNRFLAERTGGTYSTLKVQPAELEDSGVYFCASSHVIYTGELFFGEGSRLTVL.

The chain employs TRBV7-2 and TRBJ2-7; 9 nucleotides match TRBD1. The CDR3 runs to 15 residues. V lost 2 bases to trimming and J lost 0 bases; unmatched junction nucleotides: 2. Germline CDR1 is SGHTA and CDR2 is FQGNSA. The CDR3 DNA reads TGTGCCAGCAGCTTACAGACAGGGGGCTCCTACGAGCAGTACGTC. Its translation is CASSLQTGGSYEQYV.

This clone has only one observation. The rearrangement uses TRBV5-4 and TRBJ2-1; 9 bases agree with TRBD1. V shed 4 bases and J 4 bases; nucleotides not matched to a gene: 6. Looked up from germline, CDR1 is SGHNT and CDR2 is YYREEE (reference sequence). This CDR3 contains 15 residues. CDR3 loop: CASSAGTGTYNEQFF. Here the CDR3 DNA reads TGTGCCAGCAGCGCCGGGACAGGGACTTACAATGAGCAGTTCTTC.

This clone was found a few times. The chain employs TRBV7-9 and TRBJ2-2; D is undetermined. The CDR3 is made up of 14 amino acids. Trimming removed 0 bases from V and 6 bases from J, with 8 bases in between. The germline gives CDR1 SEHNR, CDR2 FQNEAQ (reference sequence). The CDR3 region is CASSLAIGAGELFF. CDR3 nucleotides: TGTGCCAGCAGCTTAGCGATTGGGGCCGGGGAGCTGTTTTTT.

There are a few counts of this clone. The chain has TRBV7-2 and TRBJ2-7; a weak D match, TRBD1 (6 bases). The CDR3 spans 14 residues. The germline V and J ends were trimmed by 3 bases and 0 bases, with 9 bases remaining between them. Germline V gene data show CDR1 as SGHTA and CDR2 as FQGNSA. The CDR3 sequence is CASSFGQHSYEQYF. The CDR3 DNA reads TGTGCCAGCAGCTTCGGACAGCACTCCTACGAGCAGTACTTC.